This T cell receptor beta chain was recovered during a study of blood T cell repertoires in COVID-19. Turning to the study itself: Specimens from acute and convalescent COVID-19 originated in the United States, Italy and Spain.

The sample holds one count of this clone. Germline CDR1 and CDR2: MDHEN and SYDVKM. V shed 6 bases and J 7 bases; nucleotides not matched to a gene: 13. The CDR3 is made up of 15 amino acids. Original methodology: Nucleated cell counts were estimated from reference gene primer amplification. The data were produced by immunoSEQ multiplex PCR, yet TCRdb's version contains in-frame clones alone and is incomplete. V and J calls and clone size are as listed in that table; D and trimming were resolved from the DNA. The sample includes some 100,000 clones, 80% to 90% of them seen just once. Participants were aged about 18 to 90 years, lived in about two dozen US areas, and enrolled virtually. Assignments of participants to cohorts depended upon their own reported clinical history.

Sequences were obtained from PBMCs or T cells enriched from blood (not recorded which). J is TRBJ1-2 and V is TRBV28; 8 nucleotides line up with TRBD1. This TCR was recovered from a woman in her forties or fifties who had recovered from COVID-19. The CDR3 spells CASRTGEAPLVGYTF. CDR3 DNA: TGTGCCAGCAGGACAGGGGAGGCCCCCTTGGTTGGCTACACCTTC.